This note documents a single T cell receptor beta chain sequence. Its specificity is not known. The investigators reverse transcribed all of the isolated RNA, so they sequenced expressed TCRB transcripts. Assay: immunoSEQ multiplex PCR; the TCRdb copy retains only in-frame clones and omits some. The sample has 250,000 or so clones; 68% are singletons. The data derive from a study of beta chain features in type 1 diabetes. Averaging about 116 mL, one heparinised blood draw came from each individual donor. The authors sorted CD4+ naive, central memory, regulatory and stem cell-like memory cells via CD45RO/CCR7/CD25/CD127/CD95/CD27. Findings and limits, study-wide: Naive, central memory and regulatory TCRB repertoires appeared more similar among patients than healthy donors.

The length of the CDR3 is 16 residues. Trimming removed 5 bases from V and 2 bases from J; junction bases left unmatched: 7. Germline V lookup: CDR1 SEHNR, CDR2 FQNEAQ (reference sequence). V gene TRBV7-9 combines with J gene TRBJ2-3, with 10 nucleotides matching TRBD2. What was sequenced was naive CD4+ T cells from blood. The TCR comes from a man aged 30 to 39 in good health. The CDR3 is CASSPPGLAITDTQYF. For the CDR3, the DNA is TGTGCCAGCAGCCCACCGGGACTAGCGATCACAGATACGCAGTATTTT.